The source of this T cell receptor (beta chain) is a study of cytomegalovirus exposure and HLA in healthy donors. This clone was observed a handful of times. What it binds is unknown. In germline, CDR1 is SGHTA, CDR2 FQGNSA. This CDR3 is 13 amino acids long. V was pared by 4 bases and J by 7 bases, with 2 bases of the junction left unmatched. Study-wide results and limits: A link between a missense DCLRE1C variant and TCR beta V- and J-gene trimming emerged from a later analysis. Reports state that TCR beta sequences accurately predicted most subjects' HLA-A and HLA-B alleles. A later analysis found that most CMV-associated TCR beta chains appeared HLA-restricted.

In the PCR, 60 Vbeta and 13 Jbeta primers were used. Sequenced by immunoSEQ multiplex PCR; TCRdb stores in-frame clones only, minus some. In the table there are roughly 190,000 clones, approximately 83% of which are singletons. Sample: PBMCs. The chain links TRBV7-2 to TRBJ2-3, with 10 bases fitting TRBD1. The TCR comes from a woman between 45 and 65 years old in good health and CMV-seropositive. The CDR3 nucleotides are TGTGCCAGCAGCTCGGGACAGGGGTATACGCAGTATTTT. As protein: CASSSGQGYTQYF.